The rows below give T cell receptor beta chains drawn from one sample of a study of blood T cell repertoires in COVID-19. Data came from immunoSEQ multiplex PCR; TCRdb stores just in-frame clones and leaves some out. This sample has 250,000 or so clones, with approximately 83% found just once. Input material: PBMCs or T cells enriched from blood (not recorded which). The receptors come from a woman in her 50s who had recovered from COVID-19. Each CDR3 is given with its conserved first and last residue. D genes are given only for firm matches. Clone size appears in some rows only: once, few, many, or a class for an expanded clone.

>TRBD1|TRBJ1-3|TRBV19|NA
TGTGCCAGTAGTATTACCTTGGGACAGGGGCTTATATCTGGAAACACCATATATTTT
CASSITLGQGLISGNTIYF
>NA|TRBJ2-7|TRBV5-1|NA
TGCGCCAGCAGCTTGGCCCTAGGAGGCGAGCAGTACTTC
CASSLALGGEQYF
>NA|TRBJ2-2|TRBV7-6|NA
TGTGCCAGCAGCTTAGTTGCGGGACCAAACACCGGGGAGCTGTTTTTT
CASSLVAGPNTGELFF
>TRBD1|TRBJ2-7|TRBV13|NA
TGTGCCAGCAGCGGAAGGACAGGGAACGAGCAGTACTTC
CASSGRTGNEQYF
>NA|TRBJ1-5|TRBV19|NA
TGTGCCAGTAGGCCGGAGGGACGGTTCAATCAGCCCCAGCATTTT
CASRPEGRFNQPQHF
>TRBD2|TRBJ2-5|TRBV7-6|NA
TGTGCCAGCAGCTTAGTTATTAGCGGGAGTTGGGAGACCCAGTACTTC
CASSLVISGSWETQYF
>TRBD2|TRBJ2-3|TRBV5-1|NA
TGCGCCAGCAGCTTGGCCGGGCTAGCGGGGGGCACAGATACGCAGTATTTT
CASSLAGLAGGTDTQYF
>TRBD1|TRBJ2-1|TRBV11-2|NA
TGTGCCAGCAGCTTAGTGATGTTGGGACAGCCATACAATGAGCAGTTCTTC
CASSLVMLGQPYNEQFF
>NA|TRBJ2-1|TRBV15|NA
TGTGCCACCAGCAGAGATCGGGGATCAGCGGTGAGCTCCTACAATGAGCAGTTCTTC
CATSRDRGSAVSSYNEQFF
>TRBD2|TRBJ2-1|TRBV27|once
TGTGCCAGCAGTTTAACTAGCGGGGCTGGAGCCTACAATGAGCAGTTCTTC
CASSLTSGAGAYNEQFF
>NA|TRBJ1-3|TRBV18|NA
TGTGCCAGCTCAACGACCGACAGGCCTGGAAACACCATATATTTT
CASSTTDRPGNTIYF
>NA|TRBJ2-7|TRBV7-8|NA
TGTGCCAGCAGCCCAGCAGTCTCTGCGGGCGACTCCTACGAGCAGTACTTC
CASSPAVSAGDSYEQYF
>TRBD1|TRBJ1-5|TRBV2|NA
TGTGCCAGCAGTGATCAGGACAGGGTTGGTTATCAGCCCCAGCATTTT
CASSDQDRVGYQPQHF
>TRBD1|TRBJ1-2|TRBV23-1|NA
TGCGCCAGCAGTCCGAATCCTGGACAGGATGAGGCTCTATATGGCTACACCTTC
CASSPNPGQDEALYGYTF
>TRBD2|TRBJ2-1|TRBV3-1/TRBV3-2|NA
TGTGCCAGCGCGGGGTTCCTAGCGGGAGTCTACAATGAGCAGTTCTTC
CASAGFLAGVYNEQFF
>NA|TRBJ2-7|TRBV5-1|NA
TGCGCCAGCAGCTTGAGGCAGGGGTTGAGCTACGAGCAGTACTTC
CASSLRQGLSYEQYF
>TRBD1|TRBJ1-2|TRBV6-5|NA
TGTGCCAGCAGCAAGACAGGGGAAAACTATGGCTACACCTTC
CASSKTGENYGYTF
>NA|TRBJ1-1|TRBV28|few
TGTGCCAGCAGTTTATCTCGTTCTGAAGCTTTCTTT
CASSLSRSEAFF
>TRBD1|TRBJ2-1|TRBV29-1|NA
TGCAGCGTTGGGCAGGGGGCGCGTAATGAGCAGTTCTTC
CSVGQGARNEQFF
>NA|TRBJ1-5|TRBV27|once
TGTGCCAGCAGTTTCGGGGGAAATCAGCCCCAGCATTTT
CASSFGGNQPQHF
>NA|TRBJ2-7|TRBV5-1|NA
TGCGCCAGCAGCTTGGGACTAGGGGCGTACGAGCAGTACTTC
CASSLGLGAYEQYF
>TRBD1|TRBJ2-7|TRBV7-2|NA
TGTGCCAGCAGAACTAGGGACAGGAGCTCCTACGAGCAGTACTTC
CASRTRDRSSYEQYF
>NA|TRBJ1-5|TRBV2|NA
TGTGCCAGCAGTGCTTTCGCGAGTGCGGGCAATCAGCCCCAGCATTTT
CASSAFASAGNQPQHF
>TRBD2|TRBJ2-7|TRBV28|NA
TGTGCCAGCAGTCGGACTGGCGGGAGATCTTACGAGCAGTACTTC
CASSRTGGRSYEQYF
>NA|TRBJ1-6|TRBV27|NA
TGTGCCAGCAGTTTCTCGGGTGGACCCCTCCACTTT
CASSFSGGPLHF
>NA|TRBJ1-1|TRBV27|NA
TGTGCCAGCAGTTTGGCGGGTAACACTGAAGCTTTCTTT
CASSLAGNTEAFF
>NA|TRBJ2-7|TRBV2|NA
TGTGCCAGCAGTGACGCGGGTGGGGTATACGAGCAGTACTTC
CASSDAGGVYEQYF
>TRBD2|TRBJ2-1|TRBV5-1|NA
TGCGCCAGCAGCATTCCCGGGACTAGCAATGAGCAGTTCTTC
CASSIPGTSNEQFF
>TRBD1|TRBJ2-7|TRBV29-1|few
TGCAGCGTAGCCCCAGGGGGCAGACCCTACGAGCAGTACTTC
CSVAPGGRPYEQYF
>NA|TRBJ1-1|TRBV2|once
TGTGCCAGCAGGACAGCTATGAACACTGAAGCTTTCTTT
CASRTAMNTEAFF
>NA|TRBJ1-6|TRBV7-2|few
TGTGCCAGCAGCTCCCCGGTTAATTCACCCCTCCACTTT
CASSSPVNSPLHF
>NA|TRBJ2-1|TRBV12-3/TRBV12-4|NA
TGTGCCAGCAGTCCTACGGGGGTAGTTCAGTTCTTC
CASSPTGVVQFF
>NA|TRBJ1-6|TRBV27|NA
TGTGCCAGCAGTTTTTCGGGGGGATCACCCCTCCACTTT
CASSFSGGSPLHF
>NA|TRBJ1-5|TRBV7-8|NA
TGTGCCAGCAGCTACGGCGGATCCCTCTATAGCAATCAGCCCCAGCATTTT
CASSYGGSLYSNQPQHF
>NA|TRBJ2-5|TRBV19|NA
TGTGCCAGTAGTATGAGCATGAACCAAGAGACCCAGTACTTC
CASSMSMNQETQYF
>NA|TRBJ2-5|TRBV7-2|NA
TGTGCCAGCAGCTTAGTCGGGAGAACCCAAGAGACCCAGTACTTC
CASSLVGRTQETQYF
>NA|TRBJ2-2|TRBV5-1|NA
TGCGCCAGCAGCTTGATCCAATCCACCGGGGAGCTGTTTTTT
CASSLIQSTGELFF
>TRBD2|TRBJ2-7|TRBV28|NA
TGTGCCAGCAGTGGGACTAGCGGGAGCCACTACGAGCAGTACTTC
CASSGTSGSHYEQYF
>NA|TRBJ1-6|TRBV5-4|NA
TGTGCCAGCAGCTCACCGATGGCGGGGGCGAATTCACCCCTCCACTTT
CASSSPMAGANSPLHF
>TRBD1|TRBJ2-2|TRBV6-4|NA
TGTGCCAGCAGTGACGGGACAGGGGGTACCGGGGAGCTGTTTTTT
CASSDGTGGTGELFF
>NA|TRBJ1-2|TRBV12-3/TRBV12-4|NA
TGTGCCAGCAGTTTACTTGGAGCCTATGGCTACACCTTC
CASSLLGAYGYTF
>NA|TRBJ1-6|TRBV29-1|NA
TGCAGCGTTGAAACAAGTCCTCATGATAATTCACCCCTCCACTTT
CSVETSPHDNSPLHF
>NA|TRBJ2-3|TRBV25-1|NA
TGTGCCAGCAGTGAACCTGGGGGCCTCACAGATACGCAGTATTTT
CASSEPGGLTDTQYF
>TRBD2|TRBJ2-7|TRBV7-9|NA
TGTGCCAGCAGCTTAGTCGGAGGACTAGCGGGAGACGAGCAGTACTTC
CASSLVGGLAGDEQYF
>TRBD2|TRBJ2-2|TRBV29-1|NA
TGCAGCGTCCCTGGACTAGCGGGAAGGGGGGAGCTGTTTTTT
CSVPGLAGRGELFF
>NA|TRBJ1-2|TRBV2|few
TGTGCCAGCAGTACTCACTCGGGAGACTATGGCTACACCTTC
CASSTHSGDYGYTF
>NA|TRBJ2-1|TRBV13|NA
TGTGCCAGCAGCCTTCGTAGCGGAACCTACAATGAGCAGTTCTTC
CASSLRSGTYNEQFF
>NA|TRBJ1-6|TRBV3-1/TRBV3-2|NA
TGTGCCAGCAGCCTCCTTGAAACAGATTCACCCCTCCACTTT
CASSLLETDSPLHF
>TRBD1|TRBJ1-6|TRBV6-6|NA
TGTGCCAGCACACCGACAGGGGACAATTCACCCCTCCACTTT
CASTPTGDNSPLHF
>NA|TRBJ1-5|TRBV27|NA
TGTGCCAGCAGTCAAGACGGGTTCAATAGCAATCAGCCCCAGCATTTT
CASSQDGFNSNQPQHF
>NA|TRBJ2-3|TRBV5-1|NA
TGCGCCAGCAGCCCGGCGGGGATCTCGGCTAGCACAGATACGCAGTATTTT
CASSPAGISASTDTQYF
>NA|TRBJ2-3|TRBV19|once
TGTGCCAGTAGTATCTCCCTAGCGAGGGGCGCAGATACGCAGTATTTT
CASSISLARGADTQYF
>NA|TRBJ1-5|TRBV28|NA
TGTGCCAGCAGGGTACAGAGCAATCAGCCCCAGCATTTT
CASRVQSNQPQHF